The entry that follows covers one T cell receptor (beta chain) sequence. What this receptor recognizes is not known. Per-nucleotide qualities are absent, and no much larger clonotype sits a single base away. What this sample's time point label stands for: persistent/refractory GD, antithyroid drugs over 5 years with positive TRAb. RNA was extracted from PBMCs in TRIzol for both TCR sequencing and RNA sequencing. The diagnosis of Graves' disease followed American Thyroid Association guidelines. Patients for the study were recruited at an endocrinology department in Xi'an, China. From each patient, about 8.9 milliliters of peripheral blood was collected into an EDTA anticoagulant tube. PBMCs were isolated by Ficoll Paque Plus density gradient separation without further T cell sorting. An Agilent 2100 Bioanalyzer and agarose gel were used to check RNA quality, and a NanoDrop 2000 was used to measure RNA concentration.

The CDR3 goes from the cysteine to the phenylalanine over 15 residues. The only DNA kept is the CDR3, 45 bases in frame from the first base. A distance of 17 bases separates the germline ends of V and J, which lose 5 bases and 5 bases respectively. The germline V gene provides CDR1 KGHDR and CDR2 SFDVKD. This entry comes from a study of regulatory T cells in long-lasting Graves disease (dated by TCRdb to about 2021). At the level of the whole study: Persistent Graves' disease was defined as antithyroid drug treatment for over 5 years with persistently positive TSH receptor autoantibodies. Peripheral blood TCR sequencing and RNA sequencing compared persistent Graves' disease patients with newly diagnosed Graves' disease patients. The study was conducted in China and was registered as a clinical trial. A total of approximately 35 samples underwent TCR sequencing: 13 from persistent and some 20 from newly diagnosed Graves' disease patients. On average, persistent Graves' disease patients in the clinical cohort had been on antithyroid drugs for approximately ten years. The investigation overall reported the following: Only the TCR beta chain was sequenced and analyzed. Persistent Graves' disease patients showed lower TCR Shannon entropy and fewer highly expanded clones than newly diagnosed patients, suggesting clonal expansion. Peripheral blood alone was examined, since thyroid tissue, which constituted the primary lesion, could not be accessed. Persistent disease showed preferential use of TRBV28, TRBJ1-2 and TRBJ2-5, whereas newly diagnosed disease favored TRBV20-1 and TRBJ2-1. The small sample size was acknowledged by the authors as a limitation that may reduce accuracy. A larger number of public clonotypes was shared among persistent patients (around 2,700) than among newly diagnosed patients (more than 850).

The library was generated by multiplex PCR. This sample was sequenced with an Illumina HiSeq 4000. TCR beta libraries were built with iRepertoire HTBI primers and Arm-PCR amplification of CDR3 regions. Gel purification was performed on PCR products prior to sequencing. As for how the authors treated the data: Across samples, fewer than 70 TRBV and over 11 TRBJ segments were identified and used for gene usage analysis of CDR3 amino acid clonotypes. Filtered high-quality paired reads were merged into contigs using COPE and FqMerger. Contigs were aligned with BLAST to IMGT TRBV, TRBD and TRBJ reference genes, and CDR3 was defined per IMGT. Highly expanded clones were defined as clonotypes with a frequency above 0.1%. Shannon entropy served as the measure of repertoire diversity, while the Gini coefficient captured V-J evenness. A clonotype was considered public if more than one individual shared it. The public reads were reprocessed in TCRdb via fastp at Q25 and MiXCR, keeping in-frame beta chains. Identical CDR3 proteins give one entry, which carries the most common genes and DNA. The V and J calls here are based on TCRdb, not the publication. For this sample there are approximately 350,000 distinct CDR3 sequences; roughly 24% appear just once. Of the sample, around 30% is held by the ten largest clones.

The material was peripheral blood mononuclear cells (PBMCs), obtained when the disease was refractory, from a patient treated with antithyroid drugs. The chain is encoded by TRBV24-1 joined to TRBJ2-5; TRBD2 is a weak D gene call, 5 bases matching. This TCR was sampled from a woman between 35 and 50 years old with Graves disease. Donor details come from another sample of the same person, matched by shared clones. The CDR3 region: CATSGFSRTGETQYF. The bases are TGTGCCACCAGTGGCTTTTCCCGGACTGGGGAGACCCAGTACTTC.